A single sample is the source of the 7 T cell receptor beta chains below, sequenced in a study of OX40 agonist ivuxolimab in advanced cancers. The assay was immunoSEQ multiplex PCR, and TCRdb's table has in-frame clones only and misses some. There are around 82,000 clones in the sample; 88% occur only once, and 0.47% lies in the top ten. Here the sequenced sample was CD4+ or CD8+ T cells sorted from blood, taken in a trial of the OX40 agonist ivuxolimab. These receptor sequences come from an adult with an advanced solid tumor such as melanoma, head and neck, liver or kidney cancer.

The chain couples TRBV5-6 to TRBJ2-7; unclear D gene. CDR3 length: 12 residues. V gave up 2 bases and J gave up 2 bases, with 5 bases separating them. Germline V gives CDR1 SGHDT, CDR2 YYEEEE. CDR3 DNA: TGTGCCAGCAGCTTCCAAGCCTACGAGCAGTACTTC. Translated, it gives CASSFQAYEQYF.

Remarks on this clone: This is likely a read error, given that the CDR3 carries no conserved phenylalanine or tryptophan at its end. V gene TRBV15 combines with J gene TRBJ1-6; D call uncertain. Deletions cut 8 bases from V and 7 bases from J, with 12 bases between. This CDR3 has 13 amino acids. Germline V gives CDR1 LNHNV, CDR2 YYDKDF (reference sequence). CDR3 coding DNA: TGTGCCACCGGAGATGCGCGGAATTCACCCCTCCACCTT. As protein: CATGDARNSPLHL.

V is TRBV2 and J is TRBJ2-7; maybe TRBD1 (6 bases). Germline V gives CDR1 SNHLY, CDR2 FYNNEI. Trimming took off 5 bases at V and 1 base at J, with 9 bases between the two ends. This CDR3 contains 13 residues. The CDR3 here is CASSQGPSYEQYF. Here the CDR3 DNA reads TGTGCCAGCAGTCAGGGGCCGTCCTACGAGCAGTACTTC.

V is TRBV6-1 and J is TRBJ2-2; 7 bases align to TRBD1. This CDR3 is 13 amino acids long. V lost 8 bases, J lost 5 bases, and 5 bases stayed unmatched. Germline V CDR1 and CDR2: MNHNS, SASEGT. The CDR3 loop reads CASERTGTGELFF. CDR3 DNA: TGTGCCAGCGAAAGGACAGGTACCGGGGAGCTGTTTTTT.

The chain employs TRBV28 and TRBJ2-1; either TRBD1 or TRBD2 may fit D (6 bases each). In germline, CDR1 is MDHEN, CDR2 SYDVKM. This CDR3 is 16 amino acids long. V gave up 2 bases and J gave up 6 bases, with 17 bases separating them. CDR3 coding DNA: TGTGCCAGCAGTTTAAATTTAGGGGGGTCAGTCAATGAGCAGTTCTTC. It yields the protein CASSLNLGGSVNEQFF.

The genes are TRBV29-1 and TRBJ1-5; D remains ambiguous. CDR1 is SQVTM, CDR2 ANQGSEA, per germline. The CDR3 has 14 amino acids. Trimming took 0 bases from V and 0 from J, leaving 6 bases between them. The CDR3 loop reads CSVEDPHSNQPQHF. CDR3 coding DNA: TGCAGCGTTGAAGATCCTCATAGCAATCAGCCCCAGCATTTT.

CDR3: CASSSLVGGPTDTQYF. In DNA form, the CDR3 reads TGTGCCAGCAGCTCCCTGGTTGGAGGGCCTACAGATACGCAGTATTTT. This chain joins TRBV9 and TRBJ2-3, with D possibly matching TRBD2 (6 bases). This CDR3 has 16 amino acids. Germline CDR1 reads SGDLS; CDR2 reads YYNGEE. V was shortened by 4 bases and J by 3 bases, with 18 bases between the two germline ends.